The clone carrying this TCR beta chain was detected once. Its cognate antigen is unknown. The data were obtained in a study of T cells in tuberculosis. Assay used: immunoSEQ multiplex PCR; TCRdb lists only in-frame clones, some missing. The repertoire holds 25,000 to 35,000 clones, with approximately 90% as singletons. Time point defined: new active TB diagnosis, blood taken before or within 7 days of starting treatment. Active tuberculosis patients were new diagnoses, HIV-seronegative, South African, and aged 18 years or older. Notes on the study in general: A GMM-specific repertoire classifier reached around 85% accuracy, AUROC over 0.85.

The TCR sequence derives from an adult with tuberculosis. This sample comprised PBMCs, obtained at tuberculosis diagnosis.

The CDR3 loop reads CATRLDRISGNYGYTF. CDR3 sequence (DNA): TGTGCCACCAGGTTGGACAGGATCTCTGGGAACTATGGCTACACCTTC. The genes are TRBV27 and TRBJ1-2; 7 bases fit TRBD1. With 10 bases clipped from V and 2 bases from J, the junction kept 16 bases outside the gene matches. The CDR3 contains 16 residues. The germline gives CDR1 MNHEY, CDR2 SMNVEV (reference sequence).